This TCR beta chain is from a study of T cells in Graves' hyperthyroidism and ophthalmopathy. Study-level findings and limits: Most thyroid-expanded clonotypes above 0.001 were also found in blood.

This clonotype was picked up many times. The antigen is unknown. Aged 18 to 65, the patients had hyperthyroidism that was newly diagnosed and had lasted under 2 months. It was uncontrolled infection, other autoimmune disease, pregnancy or lactation that excluded patients. Germline CDR1 reads SGHKS; CDR2 reads YYEKEE (reference sequence). This CDR3 has 17 amino acids. The V and J ends lost 4 bases and 6 bases, in that order; junction bases with no gene match: 11. It was RNA transcripts that yielded the amplified TCR beta CDR3 regions. During a first-round RT-PCR of the TCR CDR3, the HTBI primer set was used. TCRdb passed the multiplex PCR reads through MiXCR, listing each CDR3 protein once. This repertoire shows hundreds of thousands of distinct CDR3 sequences, approximately 15% found once; its top ten account for approximately 5.7%.

This chain connects TRBV5-5 to TRBJ2-5; TRBD2 matches at 14 bases. This TCR came from a woman in her 30s with Graves' hyperthyroidism that later progressed to Graves' ophthalmopathy. Sequencing was performed on blood. The CDR3 here is CASSRRGTSGSQQTQYF. The DNA of the CDR3 is TGTGCCAGCAGCCGGCGCGGGACTAGCGGGAGTCAACAGACCCAGTACTTC.